The 2 T cell receptor beta chains below all came from one sample that was sequenced in a study of blood T cell repertoires in COVID-19 (dated by TCRdb to about 2020). Libraries came from the immunoSEQ multiplex PCR assay. TCRdb took over this immuneACCESS table, retaining in-frame rearrangements with V and J assigned. Such tables are incomplete; in checked studies, under half of the missing clones stem from an unresolved V gene, and the remainder is unexplained. The sample table shows over 200,000 clones, and 86% are seen once. The ten top clones hold 2.5% to 3.5% of the sample. The specimen was peripheral blood. These receptors came from a woman under 40 who had recovered from COVID-19.

The rearrangement uses TRBV28 and TRBJ2-4, with TRBD2 as a possible D gene (5 bases). This CDR3 comprises 14 residues. Per the germline V gene, CDR1 is MDHEN and CDR2 is SYDVKM. The ends were cut back, 5 bases at V and 9 bases at J, with 17 bases in the middle. CDR3 sequence reads: CASSPPHRSGIQYF. The DNA for the CDR3 is TGTGCCAGCAGTCCACCCCACCGGAGCGGCATTCAGTACTTC. Supplemented by reference TRBV28 and TRBJ2-4, the full variable domain reads DVKVTQSSRYLVKRTGEKVFLECVQDMDHENMFWYRQDPGLGLRLIYFSYDVKMKEKGDIPEGYSVSREKKERFSLILESASTNQTSMYLCASSPPHRSGIQYFGAGTRLSVL.

This clone turned up a few times. The V call is TRBV6-4, the J call TRBJ1-6, with 7 bases lining up with TRBD1. Germline V gives CDR1 MRHNA, CDR2 SNTAGT. The V segment lost 2 bases and the J segment 3 bases; nucleotides outside the gene matches: 22. The length of the CDR3 is 22 residues. CDR3 bases: TGTGCCAGCAGTGACCCCAACCTATGGTACCGACAGGGCGGAGGCTATAATTCACCCCTCCACTTT. This translates into CASSDPNLWYRQGGGYNSPLHF.